This T cell receptor (beta chain) was identified during a study of T-cell memory formation after mild COVID-19. Study overall: Largely, TCR clusters stayed within a single donor. Findings and limits, study-wide: Among CD4+ contracting clones, most were CM and EM, and CD8+ ones EMRA. A second wave expanding day 15 to 37 was CD4+-biased; contracting clones were balanced.

TCRdb redid the calling of the 5' RACE reads with MiXCR, one entry per CDR3 protein. Among 150,000 or so distinct CDR3 sequences listed, 25% to 40% were seen once. The CDR3 totals 15 residues. Looked up from germline, CDR1 is SGHRS and CDR2 is YFSETQ. This clonotype was picked up many times. Its antigen remains unknown. Mismatch with germline at one junction end may stem from a read error. The sequence was collected from an adult woman who had mild COVID-19 (a few samples of this study predate the infection). Cell type and time point are not known. What was sequenced was PBMCs or a T cell subset sorted from them (not recorded which). This chain connects TRBV5-1 to TRBJ2-1, with 7 bases that match TRBD2. The CDR3 is CASSLGGSSYNEQFF. CDR3 bases: TGTGCCAGCAGCTTAGGCGGGAGCTCCTACAATGAGCAGTTCTTC.